Listed here are 13 T cell receptor beta chains from one sample, sequenced in a study of early T cells in non-severe SARS-CoV-2 infection. One entry per CDR3 protein results from TCRdb running MiXCR on the 5' RACE reads. The sample contains tens of thousands of distinct CDR3 sequences, approximately 13% of which appear only once. The sequencing sample was made of whole blood. The receptors shown here come from an adult who was a healthcare worker with PCR-confirmed SARS-CoV-2 infection or an uninfected control (not recorded which).

This clonotype was found many times. CDR3 nucleotides: TGTGCCAGCAGTTACGAGGGACAGGTCTACAATGAGCAGTTCTTC. This sequence encodes CASSYEGQVYNEQFF. The V gene is TRBV6-5, the J gene TRBJ2-1, with 8 bases matching TRBD1. The germline V gene encodes CDR1 MNHEY and CDR2 SVGAGI. V shed 2 bases and J 3 bases; nucleotides not matched to a gene: 3. The CDR3 is made up of 15 amino acids.

This sequence joins TRBV7-6 and TRBJ2-3, with D possibly TRBD1 on 6 matching bases. CDR3 length: 17 residues. Germline CDR1 reads SGHVS; CDR2 reads FNYEAQ. Trimming took 1 base from V and 0 from J, leaving 14 bases between them. CDR3 loop: CASSLGVSTGSTDTQYF. In DNA, the CDR3 is TGTGCCAGCAGCTTAGGGGTTTCGACAGGCAGCACAGATACGCAGTATTTT.

This clonotype was counted a few times. The V and J genes are TRBV7-2 and TRBJ2-1; 9 bases agree with TRBD1. The V gene's germline CDR1 is SGHTA and CDR2 FQGNSA. This CDR3 is built from 14 residues. V was pared by 4 bases and J by 8 bases, with 6 bases of the junction left unmatched. The CDR3 DNA reads as TGTGCCAGCAGCTACCGGGACAGGGTCTATGAGCAGTTCTTC. Its translation is CASSYRDRVYEQFF.

As regards this clonotype: A much bigger clone sits one base away, suggesting this may be a read error. V usage is TRBV6-1 and J usage is TRBJ2-3, with D maybe TRBD1 (5 bases). Looked up from germline, CDR1 is MNHNS and CDR2 is SASEGT. The CDR3 covers 15 residues. The V end was cut by 5 bases, the J end by 0 bases, with 12 bases between. The CDR3 DNA reads as TGTGCCAGCAGTACCCAGCAGGGCAGCACAGATACGCAGTATTTT. Translation gives CASSTQQGSTDTQYF.

This clonotype was detected a few times. The chain carries TRBV18 and TRBJ1-1; unclear D gene. With 6 bases removed from V and 1 base from J, the gap between germline ends came to 15 bases. Germline lookup yields CDR1 KGHSH and CDR2 LQKENI. The CDR3 extends over 15 amino acids. DNA of the CDR3: TGTGCCAGCTCCCTTCTGAGGGCGGGGAACACTGAAGCTTTCTTT. Translating gives CASSLLRAGNTEAFF.

This chain connects TRBV11-3 to TRBJ2-1, with a tentative D call TRBD1 (5 bases). This CDR3 region has 13 residues. The germline gives CDR1 SGHNT, CDR2 YENEEA. Trimming removed 4 bases from V and 7 bases from J, with 11 bases in between. Here the CDR3 reads CASSSLRENEQFF. CDR3 coding DNA: TGTGCCAGCAGCTCCCTCAGGGAAAATGAGCAGTTCTTC.

This clonotype appeared many times. The V and J genes are TRBV6-2 or TRBV6-3 and TRBJ1-1, with D perhaps matching TRBD1 (5 bases). The CDR3 length is 16 residues. V was trimmed by 2 bases and J by 1 base, leaving 14 bases between them. The germline V gene has CDR1 MNHEY and CDR2 SVGEGT. The CDR3 region has the DNA TGTGCCAGCAGTTACGAGATTGGGGGTTCGAACACTGAAGCTTTCTTT. Its protein product is CASSYEIGGSNTEAFF.

This chain joins TRBV2 and TRBJ2-3; 10 bases align to TRBD2. The CDR3 covers 14 residues. Per germline, CDR1 SNHLY and CDR2 FYNNEI. Trimming at V came to 6 bases and at J to 7 bases, leaving 7 bases not matched to a gene. Here the CDR3 DNA reads TGTGCCAGCAGGAGCGCTAGCGGGGGTTATACGCAGTATTTT. This encodes CASRSASGGYTQYF.

This clonotype was counted many times. The rearrangement uses TRBV5-4 and TRBJ2-5, with 10 bases that match TRBD2. Per germline, CDR1 SGHNT and CDR2 YYREEE (reference sequence). The CDR3 has 15 residues. The ends lost 6 bases at V and 4 bases at J; junction bases unmatched: 9. In DNA, the CDR3 is TGTGCCAGCACTCCTAGCGGGAGACAGGGAGAGACCCAGTACTTC. Amino acid sequence: CASTPSGRQGETQYF.

A few counts support this clonotype. This chain joins TRBV6-1 and TRBJ2-5; 9 bases align to TRBD1. The CDR3 runs to 15 residues. Trimming cost V 3 bases and J 1 base; bases outside gene matches: 3. Looked up from germline, CDR1 is MNHNS and CDR2 is SASEGT. For the CDR3, the DNA is TGTGCCAGCAGTGAGACAGGGGGTAGCCAAGAGACCCAGTACTTC. As protein: CASSETGGSQETQYF.

This clonotype was observed a few times. DNA of the CDR3: TGTGCCAGCAGTACAGGGGCCGGGGAGCTGTTTTTT. Translating gives CASSTGAGELFF. The chain employs TRBV2 and TRBJ2-2; 7 bases are a match to TRBD1. V was clipped by 5 bases and J by 6 bases; unmatched bases: 0. The germline CDR1 and CDR2 sequences are SNHLY and FYNNEI. The CDR3 is 12 residues long.

At least ten counts were recorded for this clonotype. The V call is TRBV7-8, the J call TRBJ2-5; unclear D gene. Trimming took off 1 base at V and 4 bases at J, with 10 bases between the two ends. There are 14 residues in the CDR3. Germline CDR1 reads SGHVS; CDR2 reads FQNEAQ. The CDR3, as DNA: TGTGCCAGCAGCTTAGGAGTTACCGGAGAGACCCAGTACTTC. Its translation is CASSLGVTGETQYF.

DNA for the CDR3: TGCAGCTCCGGGACAGGGTATGCAGATACGCAGTATTTT. Protein sequence: CSSGTGYADTQYF. This chain joins TRBV29-1 and TRBJ2-3; 9 bases align to TRBD1. Germline trimming cut 8 bases from V and 4 bases from J; bases unmatched to any gene: 7. CDR3 size: 13 residues. Germline values: CDR1 SQVTM, CDR2 ANQGSEA.